This TCR beta chain was identified during a study of molecular identifiers for immune sequencing clone quantification. In TCRdb, the PCR reads were re-called with MiXCR into one record per CDR3 protein. The repertoire holds 550,000 to 750,000 distinct CDR3 sequences, with about 20% as singletons. There are 15 residues in the CDR3. The germline gives CDR1 MGHRA, CDR2 YSYEKL. The V gene lost 0 bases and the J gene lost 2 bases, with 11 bases spanning the gap. The sequencing input was naive CD8+ T cells from blood, with Jurkat cell RNA spiked in. Subset here: FACS-sorted CD8+CD4-CCR7+CD45RA+ naive T cells. The rearrangement joins TRBV4-1 to TRBJ2-7, with no clear D. The sequence was obtained from a human donor in good health. Some libraries in this study had Jurkat cell RNA spiked in. CDR3 nucleotide sequence: TGCGCCAGCAGCCAAGACAGGACGGAAACCTACGAGCAGTACTTC. This encodes CASSQDRTETYEQYF.